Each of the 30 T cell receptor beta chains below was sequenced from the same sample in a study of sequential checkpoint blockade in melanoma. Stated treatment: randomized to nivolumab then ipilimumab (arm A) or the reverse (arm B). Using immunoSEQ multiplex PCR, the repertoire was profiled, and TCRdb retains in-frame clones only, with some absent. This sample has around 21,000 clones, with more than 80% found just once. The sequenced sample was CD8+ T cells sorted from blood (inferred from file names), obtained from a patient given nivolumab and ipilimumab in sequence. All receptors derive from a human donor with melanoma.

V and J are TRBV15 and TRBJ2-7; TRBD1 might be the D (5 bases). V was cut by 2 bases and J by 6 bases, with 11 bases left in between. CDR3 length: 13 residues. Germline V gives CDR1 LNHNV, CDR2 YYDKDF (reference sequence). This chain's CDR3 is CATSRSRAVEQYF. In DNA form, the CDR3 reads TGTGCCACCAGCAGAAGCAGGGCGGTCGAGCAGTACTTC.

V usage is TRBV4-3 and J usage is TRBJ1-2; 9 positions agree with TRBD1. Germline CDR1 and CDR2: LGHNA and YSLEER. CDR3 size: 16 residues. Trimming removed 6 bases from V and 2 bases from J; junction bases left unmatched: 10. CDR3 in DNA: TGCGCCAGCAGTCTGTTCCGGGACAGGGTCAACTATGGCTACACCTTC. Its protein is CASSLFRDRVNYGYTF.

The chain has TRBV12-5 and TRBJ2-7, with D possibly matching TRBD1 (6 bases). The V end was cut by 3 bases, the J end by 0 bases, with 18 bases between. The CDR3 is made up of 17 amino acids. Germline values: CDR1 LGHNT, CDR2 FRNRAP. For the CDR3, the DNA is TGTGCTAGTGGTTTACGAGAAGAGACAGGATACTCCTACGAGCAGTACTTC. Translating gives CASGLREETGYSYEQYF.

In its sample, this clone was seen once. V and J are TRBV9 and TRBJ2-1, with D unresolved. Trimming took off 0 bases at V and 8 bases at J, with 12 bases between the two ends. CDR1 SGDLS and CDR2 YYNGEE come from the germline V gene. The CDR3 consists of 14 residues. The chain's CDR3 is CASSVVWRSDEQFF. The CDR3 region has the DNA TGTGCCAGCAGCGTAGTTTGGCGCAGCGATGAGCAGTTCTTC. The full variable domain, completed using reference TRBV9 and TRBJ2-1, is DSGVTQTPKHLITATGQRVTLRCSPRSGDLSVYWYQQSLDQGLQFLIQYYNGEERAKGNILERFSAQQFPDLHSELNLSSLELGDSALYFCASSVVWRSDEQFFGPGTRLTVL.

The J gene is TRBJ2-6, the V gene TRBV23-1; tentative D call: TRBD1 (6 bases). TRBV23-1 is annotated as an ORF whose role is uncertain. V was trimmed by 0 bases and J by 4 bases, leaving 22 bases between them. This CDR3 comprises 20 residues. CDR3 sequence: CASSQSMNEYRARGANVLTF. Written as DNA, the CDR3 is TGCGCCAGCAGTCAATCGATGAATGAATACAGGGCCAGGGGGGCCAACGTCCTGACTTTC.

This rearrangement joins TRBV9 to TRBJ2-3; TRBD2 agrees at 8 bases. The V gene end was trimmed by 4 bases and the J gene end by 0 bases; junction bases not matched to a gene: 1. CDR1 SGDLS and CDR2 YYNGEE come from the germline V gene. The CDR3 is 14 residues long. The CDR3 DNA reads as TGTGCCAGCAGCCCTAGCGGGAGCACAGATACGCAGTATTTT. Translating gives CASSPSGSTDTQYF. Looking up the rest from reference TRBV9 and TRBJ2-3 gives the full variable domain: DSGVTQTPKHLITATGQRVTLRCSPRSGDLSVYWYQQSLDQGLQFLIQYYNGEERAKGNILERFSAQQFPDLHSELNLSSLELGDSALYFCASSPSGSTDTQYFGPGTRLTVL.

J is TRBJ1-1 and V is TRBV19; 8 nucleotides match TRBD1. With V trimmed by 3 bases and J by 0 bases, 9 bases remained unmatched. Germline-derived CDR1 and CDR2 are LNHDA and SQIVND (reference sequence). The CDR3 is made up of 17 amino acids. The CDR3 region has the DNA TGTGCCAGTAGTATGGTTAGACAGGGGATCATGAACACTGAAGCTTTCTTT. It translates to CASSMVRQGIMNTEAFF.

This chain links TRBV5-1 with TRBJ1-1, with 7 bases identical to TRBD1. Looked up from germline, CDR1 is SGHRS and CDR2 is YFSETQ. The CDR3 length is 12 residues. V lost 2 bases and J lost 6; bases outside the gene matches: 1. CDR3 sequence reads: CASSFQGAEAFF. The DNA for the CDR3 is TGCGCCAGCAGCTTCCAGGGGGCTGAAGCTTTCTTT.

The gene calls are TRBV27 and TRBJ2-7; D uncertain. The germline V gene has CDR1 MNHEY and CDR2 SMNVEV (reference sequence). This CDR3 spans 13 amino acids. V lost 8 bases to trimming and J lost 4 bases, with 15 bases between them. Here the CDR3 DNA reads TGTGCCAGCGCCTTTTCACCGCAGTACGAGCAGTACTTC. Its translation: CASAFSPQYEQYF.

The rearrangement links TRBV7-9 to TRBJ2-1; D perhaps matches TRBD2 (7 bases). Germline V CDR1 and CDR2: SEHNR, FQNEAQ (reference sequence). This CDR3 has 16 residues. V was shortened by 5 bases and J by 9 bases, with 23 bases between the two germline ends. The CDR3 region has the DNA TGTGCCAGCAGCCCCCTCGGGACTAAGGGGGAAGGTGAGCAGTTCTTC. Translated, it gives CASSPLGTKGEGEQFF. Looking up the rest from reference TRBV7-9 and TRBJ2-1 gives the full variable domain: DTGVSQNPRHKITKRGQNVTFRCDPISEHNRLYWYRQTLGQGPEFLTYFQNEAQLEKSRLLSDRFSAERPKGSFSTLEIQRTEQGDSAMYLCASSPLGTKGEGEQFFGPGTRLTVL.

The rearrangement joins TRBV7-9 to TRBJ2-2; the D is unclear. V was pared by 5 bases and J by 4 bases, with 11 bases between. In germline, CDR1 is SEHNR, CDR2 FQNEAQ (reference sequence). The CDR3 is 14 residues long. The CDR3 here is CASSVDSSTGELFF. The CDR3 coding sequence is TGTGCCAGCAGCGTCGACTCCAGCACCGGGGAGCTGTTTTTT.

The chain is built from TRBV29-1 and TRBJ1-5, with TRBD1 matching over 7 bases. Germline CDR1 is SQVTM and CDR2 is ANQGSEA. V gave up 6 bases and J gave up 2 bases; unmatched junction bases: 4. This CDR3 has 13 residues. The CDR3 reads CSVGQSGNQPQHF. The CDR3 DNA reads TGCAGCGTGGGACAGTCCGGCAATCAGCCCCAGCATTTT.

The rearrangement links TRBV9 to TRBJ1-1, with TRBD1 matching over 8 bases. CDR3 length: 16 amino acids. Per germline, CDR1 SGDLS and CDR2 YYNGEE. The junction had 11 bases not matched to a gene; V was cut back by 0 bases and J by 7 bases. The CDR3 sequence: CASSVVPGGPLGEAFF. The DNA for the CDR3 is TGTGCCAGCAGCGTAGTCCCAGGGGGCCCTCTAGGTGAAGCTTTCTTT.

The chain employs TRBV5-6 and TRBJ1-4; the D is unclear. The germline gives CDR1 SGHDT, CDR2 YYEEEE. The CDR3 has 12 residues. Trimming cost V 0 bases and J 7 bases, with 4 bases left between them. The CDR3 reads CASSLGGEKLFF. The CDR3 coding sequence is TGTGCCAGCAGCTTGGGAGGTGAAAAACTGTTTTTT.

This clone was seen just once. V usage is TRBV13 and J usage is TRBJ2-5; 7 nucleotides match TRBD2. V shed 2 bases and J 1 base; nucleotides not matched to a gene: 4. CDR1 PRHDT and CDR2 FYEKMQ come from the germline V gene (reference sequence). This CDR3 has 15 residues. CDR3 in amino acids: CASSLLAGVQETQYF. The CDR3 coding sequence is TGTGCCAGCAGCTTACTTGCGGGGGTCCAAGAGACCCAGTACTTC.

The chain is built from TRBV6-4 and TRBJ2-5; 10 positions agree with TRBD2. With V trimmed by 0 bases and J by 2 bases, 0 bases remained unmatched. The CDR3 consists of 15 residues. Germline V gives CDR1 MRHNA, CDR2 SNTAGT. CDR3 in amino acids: CASSDSTSGQETQYF. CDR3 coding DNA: TGTGCCAGCAGTGACTCGACTAGCGGGCAAGAGACCCAGTACTTC.

The CDR3 DNA follows: TGCGCCAGCAGCGGAAGGGGGGGGGACGAGCAGTACTTC. This encodes CASSGRGGDEQYF. The chain recombines TRBV4-1 with TRBJ2-7; weak D call: TRBD2 (7 bases). The ends were cut back, 5 bases at V and 5 bases at J, with 13 bases in the middle. Germline values: CDR1 MGHRA, CDR2 YSYEKL. The CDR3 is 13 amino acids.

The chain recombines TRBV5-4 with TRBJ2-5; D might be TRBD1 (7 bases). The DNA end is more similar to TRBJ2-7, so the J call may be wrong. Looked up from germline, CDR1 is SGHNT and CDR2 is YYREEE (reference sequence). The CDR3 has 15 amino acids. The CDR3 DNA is TGTGCCAGCAGCTTGGGCAGGGGGGACTCCTACGAGCAGTACTTC. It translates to CASSLGRGDSYEQYF.

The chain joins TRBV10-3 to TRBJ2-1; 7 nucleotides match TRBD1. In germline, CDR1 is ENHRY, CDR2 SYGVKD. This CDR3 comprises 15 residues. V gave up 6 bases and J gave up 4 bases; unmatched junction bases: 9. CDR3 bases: TGTGCCATCAGCCCCCGGGACAGCGCATACAATGAGCAGTTCTTC. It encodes CAISPRDSAYNEQFF.

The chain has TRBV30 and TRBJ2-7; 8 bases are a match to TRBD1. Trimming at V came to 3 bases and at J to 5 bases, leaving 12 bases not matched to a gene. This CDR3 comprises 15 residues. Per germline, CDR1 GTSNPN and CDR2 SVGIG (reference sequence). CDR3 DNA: TGTGCCTGGAGCTGGGACAGGCAGAATCTGGACGAGCAGTACTTC. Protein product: CAWSWDRQNLDEQYF.

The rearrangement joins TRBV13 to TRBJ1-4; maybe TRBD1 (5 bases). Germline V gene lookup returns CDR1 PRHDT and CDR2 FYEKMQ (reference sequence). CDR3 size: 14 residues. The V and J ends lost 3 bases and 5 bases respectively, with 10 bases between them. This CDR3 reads CASSFGQGNEKLFF. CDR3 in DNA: TGTGCCAGCAGCTTCGGCCAGGGCAATGAAAAACTGTTTTTT.

The CDR3 nucleotides read TGTGCCAGCAGCGTGAGGGGAGGCAACGGGGAGCTGTTTTTT. Translation gives CASSVRGGNGELFF. The J gene is TRBJ2-2, the V gene TRBV9, with D perhaps matching TRBD2 (6 bases). This CDR3 is built from 14 residues. V dropped 2 bases and J dropped 7 bases, with 12 bases sitting between them. The V gene's germline CDR1 is SGDLS and CDR2 YYNGEE.

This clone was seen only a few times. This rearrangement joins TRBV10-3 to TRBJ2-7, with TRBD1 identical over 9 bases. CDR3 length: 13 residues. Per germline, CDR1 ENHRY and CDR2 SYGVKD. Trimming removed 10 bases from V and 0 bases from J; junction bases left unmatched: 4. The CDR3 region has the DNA TGTGCCACCGGGACAGGGCCCTCCTACGAGCAGTACTTC. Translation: CATGTGPSYEQYF.

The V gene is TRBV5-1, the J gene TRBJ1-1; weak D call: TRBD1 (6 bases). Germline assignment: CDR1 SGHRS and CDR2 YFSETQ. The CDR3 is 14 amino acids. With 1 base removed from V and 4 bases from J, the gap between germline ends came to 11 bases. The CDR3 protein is CASSLNREFTEAFF. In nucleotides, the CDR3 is TGCGCCAGCAGCTTGAACAGGGAGTTCACTGAAGCTTTCTTT.

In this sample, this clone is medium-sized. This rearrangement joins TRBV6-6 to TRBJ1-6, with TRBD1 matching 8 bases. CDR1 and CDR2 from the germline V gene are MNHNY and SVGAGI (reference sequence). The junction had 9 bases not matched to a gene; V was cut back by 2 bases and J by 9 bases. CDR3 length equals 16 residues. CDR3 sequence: CASSYTSTGDGSPLHF. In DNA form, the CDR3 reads TGTGCCAGCAGTTACACCTCGACAGGGGATGGTTCACCCCTCCACTTT.

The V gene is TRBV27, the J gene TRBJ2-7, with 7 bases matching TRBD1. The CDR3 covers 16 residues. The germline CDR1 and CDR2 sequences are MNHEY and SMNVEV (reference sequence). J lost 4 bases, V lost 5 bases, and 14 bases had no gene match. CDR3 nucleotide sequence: TGTGCCAGCAGTCAAAACCCAGGGACAGTTAGTTACGAGCAGTACTTC. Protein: CASSQNPGTVSYEQYF.

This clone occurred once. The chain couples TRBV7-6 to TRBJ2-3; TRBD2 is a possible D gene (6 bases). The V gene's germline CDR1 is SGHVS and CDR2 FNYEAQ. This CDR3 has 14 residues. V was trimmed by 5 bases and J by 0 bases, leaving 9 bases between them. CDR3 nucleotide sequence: TGTGCCAGCAGCCGCAGCGGGAGCACAGATACGCAGTATTTT. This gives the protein CASSRSGSTDTQYF. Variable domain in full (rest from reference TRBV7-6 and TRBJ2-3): GAGVSQSPRYKVTKRGQDVALRCDPISGHVSLYWYRQALGQGPEFLTYFNYEAQQDKSGLPNDRFSAERPEGSISTLTIQRTEQRDSAMYRCASSRSGSTDTQYFGPGTRLTVL.

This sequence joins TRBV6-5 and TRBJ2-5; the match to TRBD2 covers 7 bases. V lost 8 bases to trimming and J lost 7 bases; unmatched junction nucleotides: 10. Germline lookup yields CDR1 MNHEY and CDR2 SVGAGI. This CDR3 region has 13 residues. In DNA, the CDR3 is TGTGCCAGCTCGGCGGGGGTAATCGGGACCCAGTACTTC. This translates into CASSAGVIGTQYF.

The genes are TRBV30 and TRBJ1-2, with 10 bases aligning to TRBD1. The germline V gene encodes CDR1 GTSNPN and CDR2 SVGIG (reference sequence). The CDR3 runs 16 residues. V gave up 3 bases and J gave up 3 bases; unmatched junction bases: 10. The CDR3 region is CAWRDRDRGRYYGYTF. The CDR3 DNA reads TGTGCCTGGAGGGATCGGGACAGGGGTCGGTACTATGGCTACACCTTC. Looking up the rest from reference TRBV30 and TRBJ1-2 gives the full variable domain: SQTIHQWPATLVQPVGSPLSLECTVEGTSNPNLYWYRQAAGRGLQLLFYSVGIGQISSEVPQNLSASRPQDRQFILSSKKLLLSDSGFYLCAWRDRDRGRYYGYTFGSGTRLTVV.

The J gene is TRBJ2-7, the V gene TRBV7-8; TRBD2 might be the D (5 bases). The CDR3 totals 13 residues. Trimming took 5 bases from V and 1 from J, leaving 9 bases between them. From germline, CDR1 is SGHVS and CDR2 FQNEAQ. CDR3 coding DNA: TGTGCCAGCAGCCAAGAGCGGTCCTACGAGCAGTACTTC. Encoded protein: CASSQERSYEQYF. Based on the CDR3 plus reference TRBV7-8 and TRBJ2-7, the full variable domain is GAGVSQSPRYKVAKRGQDVALRCDPISGHVSLFWYQQALGQGPEFLTYFQNEAQLDKSGLPSDRFFAERPEGSVSTLKIQRTQQEDSAVYLCASSQERSYEQYFGPGTRLTVT.